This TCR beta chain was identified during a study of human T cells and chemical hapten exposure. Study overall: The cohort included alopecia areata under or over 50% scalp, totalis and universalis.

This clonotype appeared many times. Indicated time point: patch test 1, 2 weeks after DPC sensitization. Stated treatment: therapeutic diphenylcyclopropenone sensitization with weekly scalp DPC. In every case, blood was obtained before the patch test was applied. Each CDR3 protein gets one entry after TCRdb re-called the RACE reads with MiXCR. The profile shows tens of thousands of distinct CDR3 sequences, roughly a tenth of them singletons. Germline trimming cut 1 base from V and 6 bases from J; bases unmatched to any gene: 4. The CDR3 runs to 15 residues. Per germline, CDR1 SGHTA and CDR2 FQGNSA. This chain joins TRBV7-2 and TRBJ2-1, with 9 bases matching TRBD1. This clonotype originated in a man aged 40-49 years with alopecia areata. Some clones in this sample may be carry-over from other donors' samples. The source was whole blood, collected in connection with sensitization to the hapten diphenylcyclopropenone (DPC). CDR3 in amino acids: CASSLVSDRGNEQFF. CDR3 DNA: TGTGCCAGCAGCTTAGTCTCGGACAGGGGCAATGAGCAGTTCTTC. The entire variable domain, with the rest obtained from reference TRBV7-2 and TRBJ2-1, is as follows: GAGVSQSPSNKVTEKGKDVELRCDPISGHTALYWYRQSLGQGLEFLIYFQGNSAPDKSGLPSDRFSAERTGGSVSTLTIQRTQQEDSAVYLCASSLVSDRGNEQFFGPGTRLTVL.